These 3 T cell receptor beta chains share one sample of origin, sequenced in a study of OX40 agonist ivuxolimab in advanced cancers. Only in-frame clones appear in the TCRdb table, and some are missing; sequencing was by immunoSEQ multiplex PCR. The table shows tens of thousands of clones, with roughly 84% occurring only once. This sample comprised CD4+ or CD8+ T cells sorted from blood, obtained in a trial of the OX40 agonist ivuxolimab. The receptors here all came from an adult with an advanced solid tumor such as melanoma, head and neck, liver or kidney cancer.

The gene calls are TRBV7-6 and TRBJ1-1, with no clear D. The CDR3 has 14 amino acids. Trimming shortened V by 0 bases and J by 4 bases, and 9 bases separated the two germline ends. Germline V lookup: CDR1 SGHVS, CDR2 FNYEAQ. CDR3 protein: CASSLAISGTEAFF. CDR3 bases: TGTGCCAGCAGCTTAGCTATTTCGGGCACTGAAGCTTTCTTT. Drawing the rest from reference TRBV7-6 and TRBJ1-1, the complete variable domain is GAGVSQSPRYKVTKRGQDVALRCDPISGHVSLYWYRQALGQGPEFLTYFNYEAQQDKSGLPNDRFSAERPEGSISTLTIQRTEQRDSAMYRCASSLAISGTEAFFGQGTRLTVV.

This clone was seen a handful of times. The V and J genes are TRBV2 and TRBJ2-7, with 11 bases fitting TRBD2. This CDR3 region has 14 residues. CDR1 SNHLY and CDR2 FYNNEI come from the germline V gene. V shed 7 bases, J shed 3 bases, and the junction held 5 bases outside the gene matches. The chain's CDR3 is CASTAGLAGYEQYF. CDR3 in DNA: TGTGCCAGCACAGCCGGACTAGCGGGCTACGAGCAGTACTTC.

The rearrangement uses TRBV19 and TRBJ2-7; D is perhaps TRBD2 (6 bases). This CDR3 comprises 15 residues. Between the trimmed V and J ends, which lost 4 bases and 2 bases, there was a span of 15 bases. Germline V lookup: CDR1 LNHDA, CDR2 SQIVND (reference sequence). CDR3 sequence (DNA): TGTGCCAGTAGTAGGTTCGGGGGACCCACCTACGAGCAGTACTTC. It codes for CASSRFGGPTYEQYF.